These T cell receptor beta chains were read from a single sample in a study of radiation and T cells in renal cell carcinoma. Using immunoSEQ multiplex PCR, the repertoire was profiled, and TCRdb retains in-frame clones only, with some absent. Among just over 95,000 clones listed, more than 65% were seen once. The material sequenced was blood, taken from a patient whose treatment included radiotherapy and nephrectomy. The receptors here all came from a man aged 55 to 70 with renal cell carcinoma. Each CDR3 is given with its conserved first and last residue. Fields, in order: clone size, D gene, J gene, V gene, CDR3 DNA, CDR3 protein. D genes are given only for firm matches. A row's size may be missing; if present it is once, few, many or a size class.

clone size: -; D gene: -; J gene: TRBJ2-7; V gene: TRBV6-6; CDR3 DNA: TGTGCCAGCAGTTCCCCCAACAGGGGACTGGACGAGCAGTACTTC; CDR3 protein: CASSSPNRGLDEQYF
clone size: -; D gene: TRBD1; J gene: TRBJ2-6; V gene: TRBV29-1; CDR3 DNA: TGCAGCGTGCGCGGACAGGACCCGAGCTCTGGGGCCAACGTCCTGACTTTC; CDR3 protein: CSVRGQDPSSGANVLTF
clone size: -; D gene: -; J gene: TRBJ1-2; V gene: TRBV7-8; CDR3 DNA: TGTGCCAGCAGCTTAGTCTGGGGGGAGGGCTACACCTTC; CDR3 protein: CASSLVWGEGYTF
clone size: -; D gene: TRBD2; J gene: TRBJ2-3; V gene: TRBV2; CDR3 DNA: TGTGCCAGCAGTCGGGCTAGCGGGTTCACAGATACGCAGTATTTT; CDR3 protein: CASSRASGFTDTQYF
clone size: -; D gene: TRBD1; J gene: TRBJ2-5; V gene: TRBV5-1; CDR3 DNA: TGCGCCAGCAGCTCACAGGGGGCTCAAGAGACCCAGTACTTC; CDR3 protein: CASSSQGAQETQYF
clone size: -; D gene: -; J gene: TRBJ2-7; V gene: TRBV23-1; CDR3 DNA: TGCGCCAGCAGTCAATTGGGTTCGACTAGAAGGTACGAGCAGTACTTC; CDR3 protein: CASSQLGSTRRYEQYF
clone size: few; D gene: -; J gene: TRBJ1-5; V gene: TRBV19; CDR3 DNA: TGTGCCAGTAGTATGGAGGTGAAGCCCCAGCATTTT; CDR3 protein: CASSMEVKPQHF
clone size: -; D gene: TRBD2; J gene: TRBJ2-7; V gene: TRBV29-1; CDR3 DNA: TGCAGCGTTGAAGGGGCTAGCGGGCAACGCTCCTACGAGCAGTACTTC; CDR3 protein: CSVEGASGQRSYEQYF
clone size: -; D gene: -; J gene: TRBJ2-7; V gene: TRBV7-3; CDR3 DNA: TGTGCCAGCAGCCCGGCACCATGGGGCGAGCAGTACTTC; CDR3 protein: CASSPAPWGEQYF
clone size: -; D gene: -; J gene: TRBJ1-5; V gene: TRBV5-1; CDR3 DNA: TGCGCCAGCAGCTTAACCTCCGACAGGCCCCAGCATTTT; CDR3 protein: CASSLTSDRPQHF
clone size: once; D gene: -; J gene: TRBJ2-7; V gene: TRBV6-5; CDR3 DNA: TGTGCCAGCAACCGAGGGGGGACGGCCACCTACGAGCAGTACTTC; CDR3 protein: CASNRGGTATYEQYF
clone size: -; D gene: -; J gene: TRBJ1-2; V gene: TRBV30; CDR3 DNA: TGTGCCTGGGGGAAATTGGGCCGCGGGGGCTACACCTTC; CDR3 protein: CAWGKLGRGGYTF
clone size: once; D gene: -; J gene: TRBJ2-2; V gene: TRBV10-2; CDR3 DNA: TGCGCCAGCAGTGTGACAACCAACGGCGGGGAGCTGTTTTTT; CDR3 protein: CASSVTTNGGELFF
clone size: -; D gene: TRBD2; J gene: TRBJ2-2; V gene: TRBV6-6; CDR3 DNA: TGTGCCAGCAGTATCGGGAGGGCGAACACCGGGGAGCTGTTTTTT; CDR3 protein: CASSIGRANTGELFF
clone size: -; D gene: -; J gene: TRBJ2-5; V gene: TRBV4-3; CDR3 DNA: TGCGCCAGCAGCCTCGGATTAGCGGATATCCAAGAGACCCAGTACTTC; CDR3 protein: CASSLGLADIQETQYF
clone size: -; D gene: TRBD2; J gene: TRBJ2-7; V gene: TRBV6-5; CDR3 DNA: TGTGCCAGCAGTTACTCGAGCGGGACTATGGTGCAGTACTTC; CDR3 protein: CASSYSSGTMVQYF
clone size: -; D gene: TRBD2; J gene: TRBJ2-1; V gene: TRBV4-1; CDR3 DNA: TGCGCCAGCAGCCAAGGGGGCGGGAGGAACTACAATGAGCAGTTCTTC; CDR3 protein: CASSQGGGRNYNEQFF
clone size: -; D gene: TRBD2; J gene: TRBJ2-1; V gene: TRBV5-8; CDR3 DNA: TGTGCCAGCAGCCCACCCGGGACTAATCGGGACCAGTTCTTC; CDR3 protein: CASSPPGTNRDQFF
clone size: -; D gene: -; J gene: TRBJ1-2; V gene: TRBV19; CDR3 DNA: TGTGCCAGTAGTGCCTTTTGGCGGGTAACTAACTATGGCTACACCTTC; CDR3 protein: CASSAFWRVTNYGYTF
clone size: -; D gene: TRBD1; J gene: TRBJ2-7; V gene: TRBV6-1; CDR3 DNA: TGTGCCAGCAGTGAAGCGCCGGACAGGGGCTACGAGCAGTACTTC; CDR3 protein: CASSEAPDRGYEQYF
clone size: once; D gene: TRBD1; J gene: TRBJ2-5; V gene: TRBV28; CDR3 DNA: TGTGCCAGCAGTCGGCCCACAGGGGGCCTTGAGACCCAGTACTTC; CDR3 protein: CASSRPTGGLETQYF
clone size: -; D gene: -; J gene: TRBJ1-2; V gene: TRBV20-1; CDR3 DNA: TGCAGTGCATTCGATATAAGGGGCTACACCTTC; CDR3 protein: CSAFDIRGYTF
clone size: -; D gene: -; J gene: TRBJ2-5; V gene: TRBV5-1; CDR3 DNA: TGCGCCAGCAGCTTTAGTGGGGAGGAGACCCAGTACTTC; CDR3 protein: CASSFSGEETQYF
clone size: -; D gene: -; J gene: TRBJ2-3; V gene: TRBV18; CDR3 DNA: TGTGCCAGCTCACTCGCGACAGGGAGGAGCACAGATACGCAGTATTTT; CDR3 protein: CASSLATGRSTDTQYF
clone size: -; D gene: TRBD1; J gene: TRBJ1-1; V gene: TRBV6-5; CDR3 DNA: TGTGCCAGCAGCCGCGGGACAGACAACACTGAAGCTTTCTTT; CDR3 protein: CASSRGTDNTEAFF
clone size: -; D gene: -; J gene: TRBJ2-3; V gene: TRBV7-6; CDR3 DNA: TGTGCCAGCAGCTCCCACGGGGAAGGCACAGATACGCAGTATTTT; CDR3 protein: CASSSHGEGTDTQYF
clone size: once; D gene: -; J gene: TRBJ1-4; V gene: TRBV30; CDR3 DNA: TGTGCCTGGAGTGTATGGGGGGGCACGGGTGAAAAACTGTTTTTT; CDR3 protein: CAWSVWGGTGEKLFF
clone size: -; D gene: TRBD2; J gene: TRBJ2-1; V gene: TRBV7-2; CDR3 DNA: TGTGCCAGCAGCAGGAGACTAGCGGGATATAATGAGCAGTTCTTC; CDR3 protein: CASSRRLAGYNEQFF
clone size: -; D gene: -; J gene: TRBJ2-5; V gene: TRBV6-1; CDR3 DNA: TGTGCCAGCAGTGAATCGCGAGAGACCCAGTACTTC; CDR3 protein: CASSESRETQYF
clone size: -; D gene: -; J gene: TRBJ1-2; V gene: TRBV5-4; CDR3 DNA: TGTGCCAGCAGCTTGTACGGGACGGGGAACTATGGCTACACCTTC; CDR3 protein: CASSLYGTGNYGYTF
clone size: few; D gene: -; J gene: TRBJ1-1; V gene: TRBV10-3; CDR3 DNA: TGTGCCATCAGTGAGTCGATCCCCGGGAACACTGAAGCTTTCTTT; CDR3 protein: CAISESIPGNTEAFF
clone size: -; D gene: -; J gene: TRBJ2-2; V gene: TRBV18; CDR3 DNA: TGTGCCAGCTCACCACCGGTGGGGACCGGGGAGCTGTTTTTT; CDR3 protein: CASSPPVGTGELFF
clone size: -; D gene: TRBD2; J gene: TRBJ2-3; V gene: TRBV2; CDR3 DNA: TGTGCCAGGGGCCCAAGAAAGGGGACTAGAGGCGATACGCAGTATTTT; CDR3 protein: CARGPRKGTRGDTQYF
clone size: -; D gene: -; J gene: TRBJ2-7; V gene: TRBV28; CDR3 DNA: TGTGCCAGCACCGATCCTTGGGCGGGCTACGAGCAGTACTTC; CDR3 protein: CASTDPWAGYEQYF
clone size: -; D gene: TRBD1; J gene: TRBJ2-3; V gene: TRBV5-1; CDR3 DNA: TGCGCCAGCAGCTTCCGGGACAGGGAGTTCACAGATACGCAGTATTTT; CDR3 protein: CASSFRDREFTDTQYF
clone size: -; D gene: -; J gene: TRBJ2-7; V gene: TRBV27; CDR3 DNA: TGTGCCAGCAGTTTAGACCAGGCAGGGGCGTACGAGCAGTACTTC; CDR3 protein: CASSLDQAGAYEQYF
clone size: -; D gene: -; J gene: TRBJ2-7; V gene: TRBV4-1; CDR3 DNA: TGCGCCAGCAGCCCAGGACCGGCCGAGCAGTACTTC; CDR3 protein: CASSPGPAEQYF
clone size: -; D gene: -; J gene: TRBJ2-3; V gene: TRBV5-4; CDR3 DNA: TGTGCCAGCAGCTTGGTACCAGGAGAGCTCCGCACAGATACGCAGTATTTT; CDR3 protein: CASSLVPGELRTDTQYF
clone size: -; D gene: -; J gene: TRBJ1-1; V gene: TRBV6-6; CDR3 DNA: TGTGCCAGCAGTTACTCGAGGCTGGGCGACACTGAAGCTTTCTTT; CDR3 protein: CASSYSRLGDTEAFF
clone size: -; D gene: TRBD1; J gene: TRBJ2-7; V gene: TRBV28; CDR3 DNA: TGTGCCAGCAGTTTGAACAGGGGGCCAAGCGAGCAGTACTTC; CDR3 protein: CASSLNRGPSEQYF
clone size: -; D gene: -; J gene: TRBJ1-2; V gene: TRBV29-1; CDR3 DNA: TGCAGCGTTGAGGAGGGAATCGGCTACACCTTC; CDR3 protein: CSVEEGIGYTF
clone size: -; D gene: TRBD2; J gene: TRBJ2-7; V gene: TRBV5-1; CDR3 DNA: TGCGCCAGCAGACCTACAACCGGGACTAGCGGATACGAGCAGTACTTC; CDR3 protein: CASRPTTGTSGYEQYF
clone size: -; D gene: -; J gene: TRBJ1-3; V gene: TRBV5-8; CDR3 DNA: TGTGCCAGCAGCTTGAGGGTGGGAAACACCATATATTTT; CDR3 protein: CASSLRVGNTIYF
clone size: -; D gene: -; J gene: TRBJ2-2; V gene: TRBV15; CDR3 DNA: TGTGCCACCAGCAGAGAGAGCCCCCGGTCTAGCGGGGAGCTGTTTTTT; CDR3 protein: CATSRESPRSSGELFF
clone size: -; D gene: -; J gene: TRBJ2-7; V gene: TRBV2; CDR3 DNA: TGTGCCAGCGAGGCGCCTCTCTCCTACGAGCAGTACTTC; CDR3 protein: CASEAPLSYEQYF
clone size: -; D gene: -; J gene: TRBJ2-5; V gene: TRBV11-2; CDR3 DNA: TGTGCCAGCAGCTTACTCGGTGGCAGGTCCTGGGAGACCCAGTACTTC; CDR3 protein: CASSLLGGRSWETQYF
clone size: -; D gene: -; J gene: TRBJ2-1; V gene: TRBV18; CDR3 DNA: TGTGCCAGCTCACCGGGAGTGGGCAATGAGCAGTTCTTC; CDR3 protein: CASSPGVGNEQFF
clone size: -; D gene: -; J gene: TRBJ1-1; V gene: TRBV11-2; CDR3 DNA: TGTGCCAGCAGCCCAGGGAGGGTATCGAACACTGAAGCTTTCTTT; CDR3 protein: CASSPGRVSNTEAFF
clone size: -; D gene: -; J gene: TRBJ2-2; V gene: TRBV18; CDR3 DNA: TGTGCCAGCTCACCAAGACAGGGGAGGGCCAACACCGGGGAGCTGTTTTTT; CDR3 protein: CASSPRQGRANTGELFF
clone size: -; D gene: -; J gene: TRBJ1-2; V gene: TRBV6-1; CDR3 DNA: TGTGCCAGCACTACACAGGGCGCACCTTATGGCTACACCTTC; CDR3 protein: CASTTQGAPYGYTF
clone size: -; D gene: -; J gene: TRBJ1-2; V gene: TRBV7-3; CDR3 DNA: TGTGCCAGCAGCTTAAATCAGGGAAGCTCTAGCTATGGCTACACCTTC; CDR3 protein: CASSLNQGSSSYGYTF
clone size: -; D gene: -; J gene: TRBJ2-5; V gene: TRBV5-1; CDR3 DNA: TGCGCCAGCAGCTTGGGACAGATCCAAGAGACCCAGTACTTC; CDR3 protein: CASSLGQIQETQYF
clone size: -; D gene: -; J gene: TRBJ1-5; V gene: TRBV10-3; CDR3 DNA: TGTGCCATCAGTGATGCTTATAGCAATCAGCCCCAGCATTTT; CDR3 protein: CAISDAYSNQPQHF
clone size: -; D gene: -; J gene: TRBJ2-1; V gene: TRBV6-5; CDR3 DNA: TGTGCCAGCAGTTACCACAATGAGCAGTTCTTC; CDR3 protein: CASSYHNEQFF
clone size: -; D gene: TRBD1; J gene: TRBJ2-2; V gene: TRBV7-8; CDR3 DNA: TGTGCCAGCAGCTTAGCTTCCTTGGGACAGGGGGCGAAGGGGGAGCTGTTTTTT; CDR3 protein: CASSLASLGQGAKGELFF
clone size: few; D gene: TRBD2; J gene: TRBJ2-7; V gene: TRBV18; CDR3 DNA: TGTGCCAGCTCGCGGACTAGCGGGACCTCCTACGAGCAGTACTTC; CDR3 protein: CASSRTSGTSYEQYF
clone size: few; D gene: TRBD1; J gene: TRBJ1-5; V gene: TRBV7-9; CDR3 DNA: TGTGCCAGCGAGGGACAGGACAATCAGCCCCAGCATTTT; CDR3 protein: CASEGQDNQPQHF